This is a list of T cell receptor beta chains from one sample in a study of graft-versus-host responses after intestinal transplantation. Here immunoSEQ multiplex PCR was the method, and the copy in TCRdb shows in-frame clones only, minus some. The data hold 16,000 or so clones, with about 83% observed a single time. The sequencing used ileum tissue, collected approximately 590 days after intestinal transplantation. These receptors were collected from a human patient who received an intestinal transplant, so some T cells may come from the graft donor. Each CDR3 is given with its conserved first and last residue. D genes are given only for firm matches. Not all rows give a size; the values are once, few, many and, for expanded clones, a class.

size,D,V,J,length,CDR3,DNA
NA,NA,TRBV11-2,TRBJ2-7,14,CASSSDGYYWEQYF,TGTGCCAGCAGCTCAGACGGATACTACTGGGAGCAGTACTTC
NA,TRBD1,TRBV6-1,TRBJ1-5,13,CASSDRDRQPQHF,TGTGCCAGCAGTGACCGGGACAGACAGCCCCAGCATTTT
NA,NA,TRBV2,TRBJ1-4,14,CAAGDPGTNEKLFF,TGTGCCGCCGGGGACCCCGGGACTAATGAAAAACTGTTTTTT
NA,TRBD2,TRBV7-2,TRBJ2-5,17,CASSPQSGGGYQETQYF,TGTGCCAGCAGCCCTCAGAGCGGGGGGGGCTACCAAGAGACCCAGTACTTC
NA,NA,TRBV6-5,TRBJ1-1,13,CASSLGGNTEAFF,TGTGCCAGCAGCCTGGGAGGGAACACTGAAGCTTTCTTT
NA,NA,TRBV7-3,TRBJ2-2,13,CASSHDRTGELFF,TGTGCCAGCAGCCATGACCGGACCGGGGAGCTGTTTTTT
NA,NA,TRBV7-6,TRBJ1-5,15,CASSSQGKGDQPQHF,TGTGCCAGCAGCTCACAGGGAAAAGGCGATCAGCCCCAGCATTTT
NA,NA,TRBV11-2,TRBJ1-1,15,CASSLSKGGVTEAFF,TGTGCCAGCAGCTTATCAAAGGGGGGGGTCACTGAAGCTTTCTTT
NA,NA,TRBV10-3,TRBJ1-3,14,CAISDSRGGNTIYF,TGTGCCATCAGTGATTCAAGGGGAGGAAACACCATATATTTT
once,NA,TRBV30,TRBJ1-2,13,CAWTRDRRYGYTF,TGTGCCTGGACCCGGGACCGGAGATATGGCTACACCTTC
NA,NA,TRBV6-6,TRBJ2-7,14,CASSRGRGGYEQYF,TGTGCCAGCAGCCGGGGCAGAGGGGGCTACGAGCAGTACTTC
NA,NA,TRBV27,TRBJ1-1,13,CASSFRKNTEAFF,TGTGCCAGCAGTTTCCGCAAGAACACTGAAGCTTTCTTT
NA,TRBD1,TRBV28,TRBJ2-7,15,CASSLRRGLEDEQYF,TGTGCCAGCAGTTTACGCAGGGGGCTGGAAGACGAGCAGTACTTC
NA,NA,TRBV11-3,TRBJ2-5,12,CASSSGMETQYF,TGTGCCAGCAGCTCAGGGATGGAGACCCAGTACTTC
NA,NA,TRBV14,TRBJ2-1,15,CASSPGWGSYNEQFF,TGTGCCAGCAGCCCGGGGTGGGGCTCCTACAATGAGCAGTTCTTC
NA,TRBD1,TRBV6-5,TRBJ2-7,14,CAIRSGTGGLGQYF,TGTGCCATAAGATCTGGGACAGGGGGATTAGGGCAGTACTTC
once,NA,TRBV12-5,TRBJ2-7,11,CASGSFYEQYF,TGTGCTAGTGGTTCGTTCTACGAGCAGTACTTC
NA,TRBD1,TRBV6-1,TRBJ2-7,13,CASMTGKSYEQYF,TGTGCCAGCATGACAGGGAAATCCTACGAGCAGTACTTC
NA,TRBD1,TRBV6-5,TRBJ1-1,13,CASSTQGGTEAFF,TGTGCCAGCAGTACGCAGGGGGGCACTGAAGCTTTCTTT
NA,NA,TRBV27,TRBJ1-5,13,CASSTGYHQPQHF,TGTGCCAGCAGTACAGGGTATCATCAGCCCCAGCATTTT
NA,NA,TRBV7-9,TRBJ2-7,14,CASSLGRSSYEQYF,TGTGCCAGCAGTTTGGGACGGTCTTCCTACGAGCAGTACTTC
once,NA,TRBV9,TRBJ2-5,16,CASSVAPRTAQETQYF,TGTGCCAGCAGCGTCGCCCCCCGGACGGCACAAGAGACCCAGTACTTC
NA,NA,TRBV15,TRBJ1-5,16,CATSRDPRTGNQPQHF,TGTGCCACCAGCAGAGATCCTAGGACAGGCAATCAGCCCCAGCATTTT
NA,TRBD1,TRBV27,TRBJ1-1,15,CASRGRGHGNTEAFF,TGTGCCAGCAGGGGAAGGGGGCACGGGAACACTGAAGCTTTCTTT
NA,TRBD2,TRBV19,TRBJ2-1,17,CASSTPPLAELYNEQFF,TGTGCCAGTAGTACCCCCCCTCTAGCGGAATTATACAATGAGCAGTTCTTC
NA,TRBD2,TRBV11-2,TRBJ2-3,17,CASSLGMTSGVTDTQYF,TGTGCCAGCAGCTTAGGGATGACTAGCGGGGTCACAGATACGCAGTATTTT
NA,TRBD2,TRBV28,TRBJ2-1,18,CASSSFTSGGLAYNEQFF,TGTGCCAGCAGTTCCTTTACTAGCGGGGGGTTAGCCTACAATGAGCAGTTCTTC
few,TRBD1,TRBV18,TRBJ1-6,14,CASSRTGKNSPLHF,TGTGCCAGCTCACGGACAGGGAAAAATTCACCCCTCCACTTT
NA,NA,TRBV4-1,TRBJ1-3,15,CASSQESGAGNTIYF,TGCGCCAGCAGCCAAGAAAGTGGAGCCGGAAACACCATATATTTT
NA,TRBD1,TRBV5-1,TRBJ2-5,16,CASSFGDRGSQETQYF,TGCGCCAGCAGCTTCGGGGACAGGGGGTCCCAAGAGACCCAGTACTTC
few,TRBD1,TRBV27,TRBJ2-7,14,CASSLYQGAYEQYF,TGTGCCAGCAGCCTCTACCAGGGGGCTTACGAGCAGTACTTC
NA,TRBD1,TRBV2,TRBJ1-6,14,CASTTRQGGSPLHF,TGTGCCAGCACGACGAGACAGGGAGGCTCACCCCTCCACTTT
NA,NA,TRBV10-1,TRBJ2-7,14,CASSERRAGHEQYF,TGCGCCAGCAGTGAGCGAAGGGCCGGGCACGAGCAGTACTTC
NA,NA,TRBV27,TRBJ2-1,12,CASSFVSGEQFF,TGTGCCAGCAGTTTCGTAAGCGGTGAGCAGTTCTTC
NA,TRBD1,TRBV5-6,TRBJ2-3,15,CASSLVTGVTDTQYF,TGTGCCAGCAGCTTGGTTACAGGGGTGACAGATACGCAGTATTTT
NA,TRBD1,TRBV28,TRBJ1-2,14,CASTPGQGIYGYTF,TGTGCCAGCACGCCGGGACAGGGGATCTATGGCTACACCTTC